This is a list of T cell receptor beta chains from one sample in a study of cytomegalovirus exposure and HLA in healthy donors. The assay was immunoSEQ multiplex PCR, and TCRdb's table has in-frame clones only and misses some. Of 170,000 or so clones in the sample, 77% were seen once. Sequencing was done on a sample of PBMCs. The receptors here all came from a woman aged 55 to 70 in good health and CMV-seropositive. Each CDR3 is given with its conserved first and last residue. D genes are given only for firm matches. Clone size is shown for a subset of rows, as once, few, many or a class of expanded clone.

D gene: TRBD1
CDR3 length: 16
V gene: TRBV4-3
J gene: TRBJ1-2
clone size: few
CDR3 DNA: TGCGCCAGCAGCCAATTAGCGTCAGGGGGCGGGTATGGCTACACCTTC
CDR3 protein: CASSQLASGGGYGYTF

D gene: TRBD1
CDR3 length: 15
V gene: TRBV30
J gene: TRBJ1-3
clone size: .
CDR3 DNA: TGTGCCTGGCATCCGGGGACAGCCTCTGGAAACACCATATATTTT
CDR3 protein: CAWHPGTASGNTIYF

D gene: .
CDR3 length: 15
V gene: TRBV5-8
J gene: TRBJ2-1
clone size: .
CDR3 DNA: TGTGCCAGCAGCTTGCAAGGCAGGGTCAGCAATGAGCAGTTCTTC
CDR3 protein: CASSLQGRVSNEQFF

D gene: .
CDR3 length: 12
V gene: TRBV9
J gene: TRBJ1-1
clone size: .
CDR3 DNA: TGTGCCAGCAGCGCGTTGGTTGAGGAAGCTTTCTTT
CDR3 protein: CASSALVEEAFF

D gene: .
CDR3 length: 11
V gene: TRBV29-1
J gene: TRBJ2-5
clone size: .
CDR3 DNA: TGCAGCCCAGCGCACCAAGAGACCCAGTACTTC
CDR3 protein: CSPAHQETQYF

D gene: TRBD2
CDR3 length: 14
V gene: TRBV28
J gene: TRBJ2-1
clone size: .
CDR3 DNA: TGTGCCAGCCCGAGCGGGAGCCGGGGGAATGAGCAGTTCTTC
CDR3 protein: CASPSGSRGNEQFF

D gene: .
CDR3 length: 14
V gene: TRBV28
J gene: TRBJ2-5
clone size: .
CDR3 DNA: TGTGCCAGCAGTTCCCCAGACAGGCAAGAGACCCAGTACTTC
CDR3 protein: CASSSPDRQETQYF

D gene: .
CDR3 length: 14
V gene: TRBV9
J gene: TRBJ2-3
clone size: .
CDR3 DNA: TGTGCCAGCAGCGAGGACACCAGCACAGATACGCAGTATTTT
CDR3 protein: CASSEDTSTDTQYF

D gene: TRBD1
CDR3 length: 14
V gene: TRBV5-1
J gene: TRBJ2-7
clone size: .
CDR3 DNA: TGCGCCAGCAGGGTGGGACAGGGGTTGGTCGAGCAGTACTTC
CDR3 protein: CASRVGQGLVEQYF

D gene: TRBD1
CDR3 length: 16
V gene: TRBV2
J gene: TRBJ2-5
clone size: .
CDR3 DNA: TGTGCCAGCAGCCTAGGGACAGCTACAACCCAAGAGACCCAGTACTTC
CDR3 protein: CASSLGTATTQETQYF

D gene: TRBD2
CDR3 length: 13
V gene: TRBV2
J gene: TRBJ2-1
clone size: .
CDR3 DNA: TGTGCCAGCAGTGGGGGACTAGCGGGTGAGCAGTTCTTC
CDR3 protein: CASSGGLAGEQFF

D gene: .
CDR3 length: 14
V gene: TRBV11-2
J gene: TRBJ2-4
clone size: .
CDR3 DNA: TGTGCCAGCAGCCCGGGATTAGCCAAAAACATTCAGTACTTC
CDR3 protein: CASSPGLAKNIQYF

D gene: TRBD2
CDR3 length: 15
V gene: TRBV7-7
J gene: TRBJ2-5
clone size: many
CDR3 DNA: TGTGCCAGCAGCTTAGAGCGGGGGGCCCGGGAGACCCAGTACTTC
CDR3 protein: CASSLERGARETQYF

D gene: .
CDR3 length: 16
V gene: TRBV19
J gene: TRBJ2-5
clone size: once
CDR3 DNA: TGTGCCAGTAGTATGGTAACGGGAGACCCGCAAGAGACCCAGTACTTC
CDR3 protein: CASSMVTGDPQETQYF

D gene: .
CDR3 length: 15
V gene: TRBV9
J gene: TRBJ2-2
clone size: .
CDR3 DNA: TGTGCCAGCAGCGTAGAGGGGTTTGGAACCGGGGAGCTGTTTTTT
CDR3 protein: CASSVEGFGTGELFF

D gene: .
CDR3 length: 16
V gene: TRBV5-1
J gene: TRBJ1-6
clone size: .
CDR3 DNA: TGCGCCAGCACCCTTGGGGGGAACTACTATAATTCACCCCTCCACTTT
CDR3 protein: CASTLGGNYYNSPLHF

D gene: .
CDR3 length: 13
V gene: TRBV11-3
J gene: TRBJ2-7
clone size: few
CDR3 DNA: TGTGCCAGCAGCTTATTTGGGGCGAACGAGCAGTACTTC
CDR3 protein: CASSLFGANEQYF

D gene: .
CDR3 length: 16
V gene: TRBV5-4
J gene: TRBJ1-1
clone size: .
CDR3 DNA: TGTGCCAGCAGCTTGCCCTTACCTACAGGGAACACTGAAGCTTTCTTT
CDR3 protein: CASSLPLPTGNTEAFF

D gene: TRBD1
CDR3 length: 16
V gene: TRBV10-3
J gene: TRBJ1-2
clone size: .
CDR3 DNA: TGTGCCATCAGCCGGACAGGGAGGGAAACTGGCTATGGCTACACCTTC
CDR3 protein: CAISRTGRETGYGYTF

D gene: .
CDR3 length: 13
V gene: TRBV6-1
J gene: TRBJ1-6
clone size: .
CDR3 DNA: TGTGCCAGCAGTGAAGCGAGCCCCAATCCCCTCCACTTT
CDR3 protein: CASSEASPNPLHF

D gene: TRBD1
CDR3 length: 15
V gene: TRBV9
J gene: TRBJ2-6
clone size: .
CDR3 DNA: TGTGCCAGCAGCCCCTCGACAGGGGACCCCAACGGCCTGACTTTC
CDR3 protein: CASSPSTGDPNGLTF

D gene: .
CDR3 length: 13
V gene: TRBV4-3
J gene: TRBJ1-2
clone size: .
CDR3 DNA: TGCGCCAGCAGCCAAGAGACAGGCGGGGGCTACACCTTC
CDR3 protein: CASSQETGGGYTF

D gene: TRBD1
CDR3 length: 14
V gene: TRBV5-6
J gene: TRBJ1-1
clone size: few
CDR3 DNA: TGTGCCAGCAGCTTGGAGGACAGGGACACTGAAGCTTTCTTT
CDR3 protein: CASSLEDRDTEAFF

D gene: .
CDR3 length: 13
V gene: TRBV21-1
J gene: TRBJ2-4
clone size: .
CDR3 DNA: TGTGCCAGCAGGGGGACAGAGAAAAACAGTCAGTACTTC
CDR3 protein: CASRGTEKNSQYF

D gene: .
CDR3 length: 13
V gene: TRBV7-3
J gene: TRBJ1-1
clone size: .
CDR3 DNA: TGTGCCAGCAGCTTACTGGCAAGCACTGAAGCTTTCTTT
CDR3 protein: CASSLLASTEAFF

D gene: .
CDR3 length: 15
V gene: TRBV7-2
J gene: TRBJ1-5
clone size: once
CDR3 DNA: TGTGCCAGCAGCCTTGAACCGTACAGCAGTCAGCCCCAGCATTTT
CDR3 protein: CASSLEPYSSQPQHF

D gene: .
CDR3 length: 18
V gene: TRBV30
J gene: TRBJ1-6
clone size: .
CDR3 DNA: TGTGCCTGGAGTGTACTGGATGCGGGAGAACACTATAATTCACCCCTCCACTTT
CDR3 protein: CAWSVLDAGEHYNSPLHF

D gene: .
CDR3 length: 15
V gene: TRBV4-1
J gene: TRBJ1-2
clone size: .
CDR3 DNA: TGCGCCAGCAGCCAAGTTCTAGTTCGGGGGGATGGCTACACCTTC
CDR3 protein: CASSQVLVRGDGYTF

D gene: TRBD1
CDR3 length: 16
V gene: TRBV9
J gene: TRBJ1-4
clone size: once
CDR3 DNA: TGTGCCAGCAGCGTAGCCCCGACAGGGCCTAATGAAAAACTGTTTTTT
CDR3 protein: CASSVAPTGPNEKLFF

D gene: TRBD1
CDR3 length: 17
V gene: TRBV9
J gene: TRBJ2-5
clone size: .
CDR3 DNA: TGTGCCAGCAGCGAAGGACAGGGGCTGATTGGGTGGGAGACCCAGTACTTC
CDR3 protein: CASSEGQGLIGWETQYF

D gene: .
CDR3 length: 15
V gene: TRBV30
J gene: TRBJ2-5
clone size: .
CDR3 DNA: TGTGCCTGGTCCCAGTGGCCTGTCCCGGGGGAGACCCAGTACTTC
CDR3 protein: CAWSQWPVPGETQYF

D gene: TRBD2
CDR3 length: 15
V gene: TRBV7-7
J gene: TRBJ2-1
clone size: .
CDR3 DNA: TGTGCTAGCAGCTCTACTAGCGGGGTTTACAATGAGCAGTTCTTC
CDR3 protein: CASSSTSGVYNEQFF

D gene: .
CDR3 length: 15
V gene: TRBV27
J gene: TRBJ1-5
clone size: .
CDR3 DNA: TGTGCCAGCAACCCGGGAGGCGGTAGCAATCAGCCCCAGCATTTT
CDR3 protein: CASNPGGGSNQPQHF

D gene: .
CDR3 length: 17
V gene: TRBV27
J gene: TRBJ2-6
clone size: .
CDR3 DNA: TGTGCCAGCAGTTCCCCTCCGGGTCTATCTGGGGCCAACGTCCTGACTTTC
CDR3 protein: CASSSPPGLSGANVLTF

D gene: .
CDR3 length: 16
V gene: TRBV28
J gene: TRBJ1-5
clone size: .
CDR3 DNA: TGTGCCAGCAGCGTGGTGGGGGGGCTTAGCAATCAGCCCCAGCATTTT
CDR3 protein: CASSVVGGLSNQPQHF

D gene: .
CDR3 length: 13
V gene: TRBV6-1
J gene: TRBJ2-3
clone size: .
CDR3 DNA: TGTGCCGAGGGCCCAATTTTAATAGATACGCAGTATTTT
CDR3 protein: CAEGPILIDTQYF

D gene: TRBD2
CDR3 length: 13
V gene: TRBV7-8
J gene: TRBJ2-7
clone size: .
CDR3 DNA: TGTGCCAGCAGCTTATCTAGCGGCTACGAGCAGTACTTC
CDR3 protein: CASSLSSGYEQYF

D gene: .
CDR3 length: 14
V gene: TRBV6-5
J gene: TRBJ2-7
clone size: .
CDR3 DNA: TGTGCCAGCAGTTACTCGAGAGCCTCCTACGAGCAGTACTTC
CDR3 protein: CASSYSRASYEQYF